This passage covers 19 T cell receptor beta chains from one sample sequenced in a study of T cells in Graves' hyperthyroidism and ophthalmopathy. Regions amplified from RNA transcripts were the TCR beta CDR3 regions. HTBI primers drove first-round RT-PCR of the TCR CDR3. TCRdb independently ran MiXCR on the multiplex PCR reads; one entry per CDR3 protein. The sample has roughly 420,000 distinct CDR3 sequences; 15% to 17% are singletons. The specimen sequenced was blood. The source is a woman between 18 and 29 years old with Graves' hyperthyroidism.

This clonotype occurred many times. V and J are TRBV11-1 and TRBJ1-1, with TRBD1 identical over 9 bases. This CDR3 is 15 amino acids long. V lost 5 bases, J lost 3 bases, and 7 bases stayed unmatched. Per the germline V gene, CDR1 is SGHAT and CDR2 is FQDESV (reference sequence). This CDR3 is CASSIRTGDDTEAFF. CDR3 sequence (DNA): TGTGCCAGCAGCATAAGGACAGGGGATGACACTGAAGCTTTCTTT.

About this clonotype itself: With a much larger clone just one base away, this may be a read error. The gene calls are TRBV5-1 and TRBJ1-2, with unresolved D. The CDR3 runs to 13 residues. From germline, CDR1 is SGHRS and CDR2 YFSETQ. The germline V and J ends were trimmed by 4 bases and 10 bases, with 17 bases remaining between them. CDR3 nucleotide sequence: TGCGCCAGCAGCGTTGTGGACCGCTCTGACTACACCTTC. It encodes CASSVVDRSDYTF. The full variable domain, completed using reference TRBV5-1 and TRBJ1-2, is KAGVTQTPRYLIKTRGQQVTLSCSPISGHRSVSWYQQTPGQGLQFLFEYFSETQRNKGNFPGRFSGRQFSNSRSEMNVSTLELGDSALYLCASSVVDRSDYTFGSGTRLTVV.

The chain couples TRBV11-1 to TRBJ1-1, with 10 positions matching TRBD1. J lost 5 bases, V lost 5 bases, and 11 bases had no gene match. The CDR3 is 16 amino acids. Germline lookup yields CDR1 SGHAT and CDR2 FQDESV (reference sequence). This CDR3 is CASSPALGQGGTEAFF. CDR3 bases: TGTGCCAGCAGCCCAGCCCTTGGACAGGGGGGGACTGAAGCTTTCTTT.

This clonotype has at least ten counts. The chain uses TRBV19 and TRBJ1-5; TRBD1 might be the D (6 bases). This CDR3 is 15 amino acids long. Per germline, CDR1 LNHDA and CDR2 SQIVND (reference sequence). Trimming cost V 6 bases and J 1 base, with 13 bases left between them. CDR3 DNA: TGTGCCAGTAGAGAGTGGACAGTAAGCAATCAGCCCCAGCATTTT. Protein: CASREWTVSNQPQHF.

Many counts were recorded for this clonotype. This chain uses TRBV7-8 with TRBJ2-5; TRBD1 or TRBD2 may be the D gene (5 bases each). V gave up 5 bases and J gave up 2 bases, with 24 bases separating them. The CDR3 covers 18 residues. CDR1 SGHVS and CDR2 FQNEAQ come from the germline V gene. The CDR3 loop reads CASSRMIRGLRYQETQYF. For the CDR3, the DNA is TGTGCCAGCAGCCGGATGATCCGGGGCCTAAGATATCAAGAGACCCAGTACTTC.

This clonotype has at least ten counts. The rearrangement joins TRBV7-2 to TRBJ2-7; weak D call: TRBD2 (7 bases). Germline loops: CDR1 SGHTA, CDR2 FQGNSA. This CDR3 contains 14 residues. Trimming stripped 5 bases from V and 4 bases from J, with 15 bases between. CDR3 DNA sequence: TGTGCCAGCAGCCCGGGGGGACAAATATACGAGCAGTACTTC. Its translation: CASSPGGQIYEQYF.

The genes are TRBV20-1 and TRBJ2-1; 14 nucleotides match TRBD2. The CDR3 runs 18 residues. The germline V gene has CDR1 DFQATT and CDR2 SNEGSKA (reference sequence). After removal of 4 bases from V and 0 bases from J, the junction contained 8 bases not matched to a gene. CDR3 residues: CSATGTSGGLSSYNEQFF. CDR3 nucleotide sequence: TGCAGTGCTACCGGGACTAGCGGGGGCCTTAGCTCCTACAATGAGCAGTTCTTC.

This clonotype was seen many times. The J gene is TRBJ2-4, the V gene TRBV5-1; D tentatively fits TRBD1 or TRBD2 (5 bases each). CDR3 length: 14 residues. Per germline, CDR1 SGHRS and CDR2 YFSETQ. The germline V and J ends were trimmed by 3 bases and 7 bases, with 14 bases remaining between them. CDR3 amino acids: CASSSGTARNIQYF. The DNA for the CDR3 is TGCGCCAGCAGCTCCGGGACCGCTCGTAACATTCAGTACTTC.

In this sample, this clonotype turned up many times. This sequence joins TRBV9 and TRBJ2-2, with 7 positions matching TRBD2. The CDR3 has 16 amino acids. Trimming at V came to 0 bases and at J to 1 base, leaving 3 bases not matched to a gene. The V gene's germline CDR1 is SGDLS and CDR2 YYNGEE. CDR3 DNA: TGTGCCAGCAGCGTAGCAGCGGGGATGAACACCGGGGAGCTGTTTTTT. Its protein is CASSVAAGMNTGELFF.

There are many counts of this clonotype. The rearrangement links TRBV13 to TRBJ1-1; D possibly corresponds to TRBD1 (6 bases). Germline V gene sequence: CDR1 PRHDT, CDR2 FYEKMQ (reference sequence). The CDR3 is made up of 15 amino acids. V was cut by 5 bases and J by 4 bases, with 17 bases left in between. The CDR3 DNA follows: TGTGCCAGCAGCCCCCCGGGCAGGGGCCCCACTGAAGCTTTCTTT. This gives the protein CASSPPGRGPTEAFF.

J is TRBJ2-7 and V is TRBV4-1, with 8 bases identical to TRBD2. Germline loops: CDR1 MGHRA, CDR2 YSYEKL. V trimming: 0 bases; J trimming: 0 bases; junction bases outside the gene matches: 16. The CDR3 loop spans 20 amino acids. CDR3 sequence (DNA): TGCGCCAGCAGCCAAGATTATAGCGGGACCGATGTAGGGAGCTCCTACGAGCAGTACTTC. Protein sequence: CASSQDYSGTDVGSSYEQYF.

This clonotype was picked up a small number of times. V is TRBV12-3 or TRBV12-4 and J is TRBJ1-2; D uncertain. Trimming cost V 5 bases and J 8 bases, with 6 bases left between them. The CDR3 runs to 10 residues. CDR3 in amino acids: CASSLLGYTF. The CDR3, as DNA: TGTGCCAGCAGTCTCCTAGGCTACACCTTC.

This clonotype was counted only a few times. The chain has TRBV19 and TRBJ2-1; perhaps D is TRBD1 or TRBD2 (5 bases each). Germline assignment: CDR1 LNHDA and CDR2 SQIVND (reference sequence). The length of the CDR3 is 12 residues. Deletions cut 2 bases from V and 9 bases from J, with 8 bases between. The CDR3 here is CASSIFGGEQFF. The CDR3 DNA reads TGTGCCAGTAGTATATTTGGGGGTGAGCAGTTCTTC.

This clonotype was recorded many times. V usage is TRBV20-1 and J usage is TRBJ1-2; D gene ambiguous. Germline CDR1 DFQATT, CDR2 SNEGSKA (reference sequence). This CDR3 comprises 11 residues. Trimming removed 2 bases at V and 7 bases at J, with 8 bases between. CDR3 in DNA: TGCAGTGCTAGACCCTTAACTGGCTACACCTTC. This gives the protein CSARPLTGYTF.

The sample holds many counts of this clonotype. V is TRBV11-3 and J is TRBJ2-7, with 14 bases identical to TRBD2. Germline values: CDR1 SGHNT, CDR2 YENEEA. The junction had 9 bases not matched to a gene; V was cut back by 5 bases and J by 3 bases. This CDR3 region has 17 residues. The chain's CDR3 is CASSRGLAGGPVYEQYF. For the CDR3, the DNA is TGTGCCAGCAGCCGCGGACTAGCGGGAGGCCCCGTCTACGAGCAGTACTTC.

At least ten counts were recorded for this clonotype. The J gene is TRBJ2-3, the V gene TRBV18; weak D call: TRBD2 (6 bases). In germline, CDR1 is KGHSH, CDR2 LQKENI. The CDR3 is made up of 18 amino acids. The V gene lost 5 bases and the J gene lost 0 bases, with 21 bases spanning the gap. Written as DNA, the CDR3 is TGTGCCAGCTCAGAAGCTCTAGCGTTGGGGAGAAGCACAGATACGCAGTATTTT. Its protein product is CASSEALALGRSTDTQYF.

The chain employs TRBV19 and TRBJ2-3; 14 positions match TRBD2. Germline assignment: CDR1 LNHDA and CDR2 SQIVND (reference sequence). CDR3 length equals 18 residues. The ends lost 5 bases at V and 2 bases at J; junction bases unmatched: 9. For the CDR3, the DNA is TGTGCCAGTAGTCCCGCCGGGACTAGCGGGGGATCCACAGATACGCAGTATTTT. This translates into CASSPAGTSGGSTDTQYF.

About this clonotype itself: A much more abundant neighbour one base away suggests this may be a read error. In this CDR3 the conserved last residue, phenylalanine or tryptophan, is missing, so a read error is likely. V gene TRBV6-2 or TRBV6-3 combines with J gene TRBJ1-2, with D perhaps matching TRBD1 (6 bases). V was cut by 6 bases and J by 5 bases, with 10 bases left in between. CDR1 is MNHEY, CDR2 SVGEGT, per germline. The CDR3 totals 12 residues. The CDR3 sequence is CASRQQGYGYTL. CDR3 in DNA: TGTGCCAGCAGACAACAGGGATATGGCTACACCCTC.

This clonotype came up a few times. A clone one base away is much larger, so this may be a read error. This rearrangement joins TRBV20-1 to TRBJ1-2; no clear D. The germline gives CDR1 DFQATT, CDR2 SNEGSKA (reference sequence). Trimming pared 3 bases from V and 7 bases from J, leaving 9 bases between. This CDR3 has 11 amino acids. In DNA form, the CDR3 reads TGCAGTGCTAGCGACAAGGTTGGCTACACCTTC. Its translation is CSASDKVGYTF.